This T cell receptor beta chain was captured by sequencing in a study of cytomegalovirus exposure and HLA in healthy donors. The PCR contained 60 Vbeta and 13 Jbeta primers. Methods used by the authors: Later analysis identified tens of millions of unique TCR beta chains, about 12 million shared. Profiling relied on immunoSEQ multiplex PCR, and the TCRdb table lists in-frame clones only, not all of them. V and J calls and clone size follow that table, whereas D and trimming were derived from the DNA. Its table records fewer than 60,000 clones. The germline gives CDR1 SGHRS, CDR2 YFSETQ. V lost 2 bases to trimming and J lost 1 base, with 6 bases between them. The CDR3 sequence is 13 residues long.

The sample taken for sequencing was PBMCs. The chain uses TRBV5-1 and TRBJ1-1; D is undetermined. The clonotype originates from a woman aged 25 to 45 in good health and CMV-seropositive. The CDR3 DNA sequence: TGCGCCAGCAGCTTTGGCGGGAACACTGAAGCTTTCTTT. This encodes CASSFGGNTEAFF.